This is a list of T cell receptor beta chains from one sample in a study of blood T cell repertoires in COVID-19. This table comes from immunoSEQ multiplex PCR, and its TCRdb copy is limited to in-frame clones, with some not included. The sample holds some 510,000 clones, roughly 90% seen once. The sample taken for sequencing was PBMCs or T cells enriched from blood (not recorded which). The receptors derive from a woman aged 40-49 years who had recovered from COVID-19. CDR3s include the opening cysteine and the closing phenylalanine or tryptophan. The D gene is left open where the match is weak. Clone size appears in some rows only: once, few, many, or a class for an expanded clone.

V	D	J	size	DNA	CDR3
TRBV4-1	TRBD2	TRBJ2-2	NA	TGCGCCAGCAGCCAGCGGCTAGCGGGGCCCGGGGAGCTGTTTTTT	CASSQRLAGPGELFF
TRBV30	TRBD2	TRBJ2-7	NA	TGTGCCTGCGGGACTACGACCTACGAGCAGTACTTC	CACGTTTYEQYF
TRBV19	NA	TRBJ1-5	NA	TGTGCCAGTAAATTTGTGGAGACAGGTTATCAGCCCCAGCATTTT	CASKFVETGYQPQHF
TRBV3-1/TRBV3-2	TRBD1	TRBJ1-4	NA	TGTGCCAGCAGCCAGGACAGGGTTTGGGAAAAACTGTTTTTT	CASSQDRVWEKLFF
TRBV6-2/TRBV6-3	NA	TRBJ2-7	few	TGTGCCAGCAGTTACTCGGGGGGAGGCGGCTACGAGCAGTACTTC	CASSYSGGGGYEQYF
TRBV13	NA	TRBJ2-3	NA	TGTGCCAGCAGCTCCACCCTGGTGTCGGGAAGCACAGATACGCAGTATTTT	CASSSTLVSGSTDTQYF
TRBV25-1	NA	TRBJ1-2	NA	TGTGCCAGCAGCCCAAATCGACAGAACTATGGCTACACCTTC	CASSPNRQNYGYTF
TRBV5-6	NA	TRBJ2-7	NA	TGTGCCAGCAGCTTGGATCGGGGCTACGAGCAGTACTTC	CASSLDRGYEQYF
TRBV12-3/TRBV12-4	NA	TRBJ1-2	NA	TGTGCCAGCAGTCACAGGGTTTCTGGCTACACCTTC	CASSHRVSGYTF
TRBV7-9	NA	TRBJ2-1	once	TGTGCCAGCAGCACAGGGATAAGGAGCTCCTACAATGAGCAGTTCTTC	CASSTGIRSSYNEQFF
TRBV6-5	NA	TRBJ1-6	NA	TGTGCCAGCAGACCCGACTCAGGGTATTCACCCCTCCACTTT	CASRPDSGYSPLHF
TRBV6-6	NA	TRBJ1-2	NA	TGTGCCAGCAGTTATGCCAGGGAAAGCTATGGCTACACCTTC	CASSYARESYGYTF
TRBV3-1/TRBV3-2	NA	TRBJ1-5	NA	TGTGCCAGCAGCCATGGAGCTAGCAATCAGCCCCAGCATTTT	CASSHGASNQPQHF
TRBV18	TRBD1	TRBJ1-1	NA	TGTGCCAGCTCGCCCCGTACGGGACAGATGAACACTGAAGCTTTCTTT	CASSPRTGQMNTEAFF
TRBV5-1	NA	TRBJ2-7	NA	TGCGCCAGCAGCCCCTTCACAGGGTTAGCAGGGGAGCAGTACTTC	CASSPFTGLAGEQYF
TRBV2	TRBD2	TRBJ2-4	NA	TGTGCCAGCAGTGAAGCTAGGCGGGAGGGGAACATTCAGTACTTC	CASSEARREGNIQYF
TRBV4-3	TRBD2	TRBJ2-3	NA	TGCGCCAGCAGCCAAGGTACTAGCGGGATCGGCTATACGCAGTATTTT	CASSQGTSGIGYTQYF
TRBV5-4	TRBD1	TRBJ2-6	NA	TGTGCCAGCAGCTCCCCCTCGGACAGGGCTGGGGCCAACGTCCTGACTTTC	CASSSPSDRAGANVLTF
TRBV14	TRBD1	TRBJ1-3	NA	TGTGCCAGCAGCCGGACAGGGTCTGGAAACACCATATATTTT	CASSRTGSGNTIYF
TRBV27	TRBD1	TRBJ2-1	NA	TGTGCCAGCAGGGCCCGGGACAGGGCCTACAATGAGCAGTTCTTC	CASRARDRAYNEQFF
TRBV5-6	NA	TRBJ2-1	NA	TGTGCCAGCAGCTTGCTACGGGATGAGCAGTTCTTC	CASSLLRDEQFF
TRBV7-2	NA	TRBJ1-1	NA	TGTGCCAGCAGCCTCGGACAAGACCGGATTAAAGCTTTCTTT	CASSLGQDRIKAFF
TRBV27	TRBD1	TRBJ2-7	NA	TGTGCCAGCAGAACCGGGACAGGGGGCACCTACGAGCAGTACTTC	CASRTGTGGTYEQYF
TRBV5-1	NA	TRBJ1-1	NA	TGCGCCAGCAGCTTTGAGATAAACACTGAAGCTTTCTTT	CASSFEINTEAFF
TRBV30	NA	TRBJ1-5	NA	TGTGCCTGGACAGACAGGTTCGGTCAGCCCCAGCATTTT	CAWTDRFGQPQHF
TRBV7-9	TRBD2	TRBJ2-1	NA	TGTGCCAGCAGCTCACCGGGACTAGCGGGAGTGAATGAGCAGTTCTTC	CASSSPGLAGVNEQFF
TRBV11-2	TRBD1	TRBJ1-5	NA	TGTGCCAGCAGCCAGGACAGGGTGGGGGGTCAGCCCCAGCATTTT	CASSQDRVGGQPQHF
TRBV6-5	TRBD2	TRBJ2-7	NA	TGTGCCAGCAGCCCCCCCGGACTAGTAGGCTACGAGCAGTACTTC	CASSPPGLVGYEQYF
TRBV4-2	NA	TRBJ1-6	NA	TGTGCCAGCAGCCAAGATCACGGGGGTCGTTCACCCCTCCACTTT	CASSQDHGGRSPLHF
TRBV3-1/TRBV3-2	TRBD2	TRBJ2-1	NA	TGTGCCAGCAGCCTAGCGGGAAGAACGTACAATGAGCAGTTCTTC	CASSLAGRTYNEQFF
TRBV9	TRBD1	TRBJ1-3	NA	TGTGCCAGCAGCGTACCTCGGGACAGCACCCTCTCTGGAAACACCATATATTTT	CASSVPRDSTLSGNTIYF
TRBV14	NA	TRBJ1-2	NA	TGTGCCAGCAGCTCAGGGGCCAGGGGCTATGGCTACACCTTC	CASSSGARGYGYTF
TRBV4-1	TRBD1	TRBJ2-3	NA	TGCGCCAGCAGCCTTGGGTCAGGGGGCGCACGGGGGGATACGCAGTATTTT	CASSLGSGGARGDTQYF
TRBV6-2/TRBV6-3	NA	TRBJ2-1	NA	TGTGCCAGCAGTTACGGTCCGGGTTACAATGAGCAGTTCTTC	CASSYGPGYNEQFF
TRBV11-3	TRBD1	TRBJ2-6	once	TGTGCCAGCAGCTTAGTAGGGACAGGGGAGGTTGGGGCCAACGTCCTGACTTTC	CASSLVGTGEVGANVLTF
TRBV7-9	TRBD1	TRBJ1-1	NA	TGTGCCAGCAGCACCCGACAGGGGGTGTATGAAGCTTTCTTT	CASSTRQGVYEAFF
TRBV14	NA	TRBJ2-6	NA	TGTGCCAGCAGCCAGCTGGCAACCTCTGGGGCCAACGTCCTGACTTTC	CASSQLATSGANVLTF
TRBV15	NA	TRBJ2-7	NA	TGTGCCACCAGCGTTCGACAGTGGAGTTACGAGCAGTACTTC	CATSVRQWSYEQYF
TRBV6-1	NA	TRBJ2-3	NA	TGTGCCAGCAGTCCAACAGGTAGCACAGATACGCAGTATTTT	CASSPTGSTDTQYF
TRBV15	NA	TRBJ2-5	NA	TGTGCCACCAGCAGAGATCGGGGGTTGGTGACCCAGTACTTC	CATSRDRGLVTQYF
TRBV19	NA	TRBJ1-2	NA	TGTGCCAGTTTTCACCGTCGGGGGGATGAAGGCTACACCTTC	CASFHRRGDEGYTF
TRBV10-1	NA	TRBJ1-1	NA	TGCGCCAGCAGTGACGACAGTGACAATGAAGCTTTCTTT	CASSDDSDNEAFF
TRBV4-3	TRBD1	TRBJ2-1	NA	TGCGCCAGCAGCCAAGATAGCCCCCGGGACAGGGAGTACAATGAGCAGTTCTTC	CASSQDSPRDREYNEQFF
TRBV4-3	TRBD1	TRBJ2-7	few	TGCGCCAGCAGCCAGGGGACAGGGGTAGGGTACGAGCAGTACTTC	CASSQGTGVGYEQYF
TRBV3-1/TRBV3-2	NA	TRBJ2-1	NA	TGTGCCAGCAGCCACTCTCCGGGCTCGGGGGAGCAGTTCTTC	CASSHSPGSGEQFF
TRBV5-1	TRBD2	TRBJ2-3	NA	TGCGCCAGCTGCCTTAGCGGGAGGGCTGTAGATACGCAGTATTTT	CASCLSGRAVDTQYF
TRBV5-1	NA	TRBJ2-2	NA	TGCGCCAGCAGCTTCCGGGAGTATAAGACCGGGGAGCTGTTTTTT	CASSFREYKTGELFF
TRBV19	NA	TRBJ1-1	NA	TGTGCCAGTGAACCAGCATGGGCGACTGAAGCTTTCTTT	CASEPAWATEAFF
TRBV10-3	NA	TRBJ1-5	NA	TGTGCCATCAGTGTGGACAGTCTAGTGCAGCCCCAGCATTTT	CAISVDSLVQPQHF
TRBV11-2	TRBD1	TRBJ2-7	NA	TGTGCCAGCAGATTTGGAACAGGGGGTTACGAGCAGTACTTC	CASRFGTGGYEQYF